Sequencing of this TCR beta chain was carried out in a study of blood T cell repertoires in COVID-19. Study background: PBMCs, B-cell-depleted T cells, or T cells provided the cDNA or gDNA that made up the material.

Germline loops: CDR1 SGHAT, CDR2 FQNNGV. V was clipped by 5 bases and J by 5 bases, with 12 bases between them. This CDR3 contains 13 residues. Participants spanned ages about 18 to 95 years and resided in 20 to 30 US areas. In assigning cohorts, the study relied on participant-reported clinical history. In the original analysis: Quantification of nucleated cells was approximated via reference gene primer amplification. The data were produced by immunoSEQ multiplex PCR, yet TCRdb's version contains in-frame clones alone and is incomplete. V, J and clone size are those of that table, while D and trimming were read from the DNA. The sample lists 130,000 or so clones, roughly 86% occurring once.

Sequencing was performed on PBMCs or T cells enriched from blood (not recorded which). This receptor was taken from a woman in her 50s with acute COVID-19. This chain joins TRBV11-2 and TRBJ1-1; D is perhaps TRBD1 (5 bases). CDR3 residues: CASSVGLNTEAFF. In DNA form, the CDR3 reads TGTGCCAGCAGCGTGGGACTTAATACTGAAGCTTTCTTT.